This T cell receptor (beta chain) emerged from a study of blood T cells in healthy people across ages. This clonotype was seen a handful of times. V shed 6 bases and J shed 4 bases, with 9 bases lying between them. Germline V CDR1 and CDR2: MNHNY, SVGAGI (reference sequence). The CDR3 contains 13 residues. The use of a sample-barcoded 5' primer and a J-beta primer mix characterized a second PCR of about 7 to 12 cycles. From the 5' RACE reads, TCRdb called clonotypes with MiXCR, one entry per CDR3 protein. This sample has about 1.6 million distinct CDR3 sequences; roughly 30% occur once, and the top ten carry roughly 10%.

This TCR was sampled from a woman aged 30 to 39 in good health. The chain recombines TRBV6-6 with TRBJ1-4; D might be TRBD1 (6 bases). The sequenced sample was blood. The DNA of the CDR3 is TGTGCCAGCAGGCGGACAGTTAATGAAAAACTGTTTTTT. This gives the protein CASRRTVNEKLFF.